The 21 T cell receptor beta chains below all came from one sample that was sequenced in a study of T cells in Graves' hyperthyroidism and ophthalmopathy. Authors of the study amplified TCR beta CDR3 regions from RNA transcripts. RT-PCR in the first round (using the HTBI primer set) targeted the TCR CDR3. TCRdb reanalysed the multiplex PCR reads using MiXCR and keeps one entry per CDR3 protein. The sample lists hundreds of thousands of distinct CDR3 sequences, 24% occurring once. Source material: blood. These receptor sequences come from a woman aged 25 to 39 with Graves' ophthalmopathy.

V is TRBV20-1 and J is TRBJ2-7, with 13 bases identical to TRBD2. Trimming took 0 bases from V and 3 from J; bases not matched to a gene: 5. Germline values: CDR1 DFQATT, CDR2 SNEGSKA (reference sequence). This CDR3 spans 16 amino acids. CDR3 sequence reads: CSARDTTSGGYYEQYF. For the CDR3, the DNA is TGCAGTGCTAGAGATACGACTAGCGGGGGGTACTACGAGCAGTACTTC.

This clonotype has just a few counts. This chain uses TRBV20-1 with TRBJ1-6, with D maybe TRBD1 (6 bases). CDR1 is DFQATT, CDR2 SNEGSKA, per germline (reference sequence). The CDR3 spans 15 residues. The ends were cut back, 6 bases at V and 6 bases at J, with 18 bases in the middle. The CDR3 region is CSARGGVSSNSPLHF. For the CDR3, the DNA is TGCAGTGCCCGAGGGGGGGTTAGTAGTAATTCACCCCTCCACTTT.

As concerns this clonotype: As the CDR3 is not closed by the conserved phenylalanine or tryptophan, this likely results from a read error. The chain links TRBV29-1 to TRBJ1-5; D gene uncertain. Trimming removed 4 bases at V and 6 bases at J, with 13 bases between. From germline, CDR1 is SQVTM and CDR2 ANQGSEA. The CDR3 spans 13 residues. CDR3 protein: CSVVSEGGQPQHS. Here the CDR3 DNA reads TGCAGCGTTGTTTCGGAGGGAGGTCAGCCCCAGCATTCT.

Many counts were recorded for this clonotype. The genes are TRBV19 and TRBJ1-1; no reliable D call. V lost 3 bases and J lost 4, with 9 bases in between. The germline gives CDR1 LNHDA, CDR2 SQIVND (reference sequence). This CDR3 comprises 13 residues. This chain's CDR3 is CASSIAVPTEAFF. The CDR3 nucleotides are TGTGCCAGTAGTATCGCCGTGCCCACTGAAGCTTTCTTT.

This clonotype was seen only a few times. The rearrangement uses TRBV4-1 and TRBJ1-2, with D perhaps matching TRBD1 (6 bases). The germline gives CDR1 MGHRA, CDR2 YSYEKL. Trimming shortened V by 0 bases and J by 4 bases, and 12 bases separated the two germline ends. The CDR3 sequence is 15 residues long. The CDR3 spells CASSQDPLDSYGYTF. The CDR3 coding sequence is TGCGCCAGCAGCCAAGATCCCCTGGACAGCTATGGCTACACCTTC.

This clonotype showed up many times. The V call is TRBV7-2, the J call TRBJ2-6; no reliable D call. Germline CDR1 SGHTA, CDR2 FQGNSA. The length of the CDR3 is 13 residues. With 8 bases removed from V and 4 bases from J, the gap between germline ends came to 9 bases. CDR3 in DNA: TGTGCCAGCGGACCAAAGGGGGCCAACGTCCTGACTTTC. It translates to CASGPKGANVLTF.

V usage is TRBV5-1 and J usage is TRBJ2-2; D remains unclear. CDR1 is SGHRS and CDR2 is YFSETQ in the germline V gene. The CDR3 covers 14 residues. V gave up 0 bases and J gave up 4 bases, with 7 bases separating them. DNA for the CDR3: TGCGCCAGCAGCTTGGGAGCGATCACCGGGGAGCTGTTTTTT. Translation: CASSLGAITGELFF.

CDR3 bases: TGCGCCAGCAGCTTGGCCGATGGGGGCGATTGGGATCGACCCAAAAACATTCAGTACTTC. Its protein product is CASSLADGGDWDRPKNIQYF. J is TRBJ2-4 and V is TRBV5-1, with D maybe TRBD1 (6 bases). Trimming removed 0 bases from V and 2 bases from J, with 24 bases in between. Germline values: CDR1 SGHRS, CDR2 YFSETQ. The CDR3 is 20 amino acids.

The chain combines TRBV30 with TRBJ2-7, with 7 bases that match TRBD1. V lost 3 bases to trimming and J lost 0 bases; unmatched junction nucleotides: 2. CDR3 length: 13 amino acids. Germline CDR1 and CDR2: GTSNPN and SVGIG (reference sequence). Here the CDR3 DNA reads TGTGCCTGGAGGCGACAGGGCTCCTACGAGCAGTACTTC. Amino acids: CAWRRQGSYEQYF. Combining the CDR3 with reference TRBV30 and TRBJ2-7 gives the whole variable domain SQTIHQWPATLVQPVGSPLSLECTVEGTSNPNLYWYRQAAGRGLQLLFYSVGIGQISSEVPQNLSASRPQDRQFILSSKKLLLSDSGFYLCAWRRQGSYEQYFGPGTRLTVT.

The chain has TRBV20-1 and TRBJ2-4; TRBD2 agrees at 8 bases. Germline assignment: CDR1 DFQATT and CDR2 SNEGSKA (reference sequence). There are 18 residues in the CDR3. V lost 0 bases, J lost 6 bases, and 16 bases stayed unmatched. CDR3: CSARDRRQDGRGVNIQYF. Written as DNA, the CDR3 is TGCAGTGCTAGAGATCGGCGACAGGACGGGAGGGGGGTAAACATTCAGTACTTC.

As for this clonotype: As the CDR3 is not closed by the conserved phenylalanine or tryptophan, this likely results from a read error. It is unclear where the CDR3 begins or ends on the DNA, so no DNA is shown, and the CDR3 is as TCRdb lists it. The CDR3 sequence: CASSRTGQGGGNQPQRL. The chain combines TRBV12-3 or TRBV12-4 with TRBJ1-5; TRBD1, the table's D call, lacks a check against the DNA. The CDR3 comprises 17 residues, both ends counted.

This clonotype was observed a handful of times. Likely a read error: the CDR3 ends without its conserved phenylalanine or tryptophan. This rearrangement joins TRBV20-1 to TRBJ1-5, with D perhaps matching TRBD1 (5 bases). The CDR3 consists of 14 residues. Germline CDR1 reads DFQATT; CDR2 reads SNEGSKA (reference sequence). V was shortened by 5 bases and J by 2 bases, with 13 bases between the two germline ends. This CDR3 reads CSAAMGGGNQPQHY. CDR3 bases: TGCAGTGCTGCCATGGGGGGGGGCAATCAGCCCCAGCATTAT.

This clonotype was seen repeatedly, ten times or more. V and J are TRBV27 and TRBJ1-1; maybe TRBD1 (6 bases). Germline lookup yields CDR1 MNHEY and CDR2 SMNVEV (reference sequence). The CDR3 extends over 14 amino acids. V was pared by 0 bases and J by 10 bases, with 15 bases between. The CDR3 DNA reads TGTGCCAGCAGTTTATCGCGAACAGGGTTCGCAGCTTTCTTT. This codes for CASSLSRTGFAAFF.

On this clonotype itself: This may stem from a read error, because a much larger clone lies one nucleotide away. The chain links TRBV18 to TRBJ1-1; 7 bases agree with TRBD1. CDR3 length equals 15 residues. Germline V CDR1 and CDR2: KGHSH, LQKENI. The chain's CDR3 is CVSSLGQLMNTEAFF. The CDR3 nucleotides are TGTGTCAGCTCATTGGGACAGTTGATGAACACTGAAGCTTTCTTT.

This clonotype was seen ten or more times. CDR3 residues: CASSEGAGEPQHF. For the CDR3, the DNA is TGTGCCAGCAGTGAGGGGGCTGGAGAGCCCCAGCATTTT. This chain links TRBV2 with TRBJ1-5; D is perhaps TRBD1 (6 bases). Trimming removed 3 bases from V and 8 bases from J, with 11 bases in between. Germline values: CDR1 SNHLY, CDR2 FYNNEI. The CDR3 has 13 residues.

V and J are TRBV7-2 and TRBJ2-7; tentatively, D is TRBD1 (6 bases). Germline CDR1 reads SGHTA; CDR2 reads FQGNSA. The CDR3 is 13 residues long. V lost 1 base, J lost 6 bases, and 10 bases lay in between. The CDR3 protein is CASSLVLRGEQYF. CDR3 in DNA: TGTGCCAGCAGCTTAGTTCTCAGGGGCGAGCAGTACTTC.

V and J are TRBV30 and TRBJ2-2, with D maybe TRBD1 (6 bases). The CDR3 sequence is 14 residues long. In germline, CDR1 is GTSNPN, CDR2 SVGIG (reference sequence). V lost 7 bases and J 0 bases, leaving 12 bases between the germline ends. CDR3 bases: TGTGCCTCCGGACAGCCTTCGAACACCGGGGAGCTGTTTTTT. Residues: CASGQPSNTGELFF.

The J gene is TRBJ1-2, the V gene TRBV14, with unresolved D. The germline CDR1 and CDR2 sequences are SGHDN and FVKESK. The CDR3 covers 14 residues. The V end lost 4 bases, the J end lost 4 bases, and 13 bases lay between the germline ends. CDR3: CASSRMFSPYGYTF. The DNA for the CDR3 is TGTGCCAGCAGCCGGATGTTTAGTCCCTATGGCTACACCTTC.

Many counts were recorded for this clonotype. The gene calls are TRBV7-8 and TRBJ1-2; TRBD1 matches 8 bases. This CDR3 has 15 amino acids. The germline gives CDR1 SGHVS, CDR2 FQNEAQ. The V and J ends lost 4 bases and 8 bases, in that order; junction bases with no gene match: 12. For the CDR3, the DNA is TGTGCCAGCAGCTCGACACAGGGGGGAGTTCGGGGCTACACCTTC. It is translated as CASSSTQGGVRGYTF.

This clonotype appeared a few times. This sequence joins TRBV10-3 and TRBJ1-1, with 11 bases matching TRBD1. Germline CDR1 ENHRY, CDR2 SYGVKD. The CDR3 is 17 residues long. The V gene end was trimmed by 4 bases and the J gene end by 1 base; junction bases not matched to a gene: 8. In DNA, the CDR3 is TGTGCCATCAGTGCCAGGACAGGGGGCATGCAGAACACTGAAGCTTTCTTT. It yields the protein CAISARTGGMQNTEAFF.

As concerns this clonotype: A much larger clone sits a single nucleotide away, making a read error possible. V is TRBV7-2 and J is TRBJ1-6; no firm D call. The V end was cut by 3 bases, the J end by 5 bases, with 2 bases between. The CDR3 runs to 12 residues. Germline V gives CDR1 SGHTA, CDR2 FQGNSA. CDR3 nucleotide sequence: TGTGCCAGCAGCTTTAATAATTCACCCCTCCACTTT. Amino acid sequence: CASSFNNSPLHF.